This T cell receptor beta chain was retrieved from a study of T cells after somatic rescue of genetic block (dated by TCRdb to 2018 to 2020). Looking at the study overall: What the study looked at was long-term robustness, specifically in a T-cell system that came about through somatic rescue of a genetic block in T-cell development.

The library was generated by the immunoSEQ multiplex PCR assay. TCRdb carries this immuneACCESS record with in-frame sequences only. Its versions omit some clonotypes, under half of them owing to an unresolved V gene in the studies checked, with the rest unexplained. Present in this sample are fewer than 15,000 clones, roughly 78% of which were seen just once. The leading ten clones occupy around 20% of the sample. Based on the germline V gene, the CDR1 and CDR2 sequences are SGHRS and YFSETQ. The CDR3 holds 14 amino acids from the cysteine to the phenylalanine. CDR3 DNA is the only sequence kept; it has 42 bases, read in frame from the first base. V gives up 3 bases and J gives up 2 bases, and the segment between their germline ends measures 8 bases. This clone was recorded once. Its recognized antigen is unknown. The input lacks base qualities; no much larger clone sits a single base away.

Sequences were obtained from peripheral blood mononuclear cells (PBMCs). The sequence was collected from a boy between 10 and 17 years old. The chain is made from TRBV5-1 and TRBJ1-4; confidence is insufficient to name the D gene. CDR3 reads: CASSYTPTNEKLFF. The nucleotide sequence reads TGCGCCAGCAGCTACACACCCACTAATGAAAAACTGTTTTTT.